Listed below are T cell receptor beta chains from one sample, sequenced in a study of cytomegalovirus exposure and HLA in healthy donors. The table came from immunoSEQ multiplex PCR; TCRdb's copy has only in-frame clones and leaves some out. The sample holds about 180,000 clones; around 80% are singletons and the top ten take roughly 0.64%. The source material was PBMCs. These receptor sequences come from a woman in her thirties or forties in good health and CMV-seronegative. Both conserved end residues are part of each CDR3. Fields, in order: CDR3 protein, CDR3 DNA, D gene, J gene, clone size, V gene. The D gene is left open where the match is weak. Size values are once, few and many counts, or a class for expanded clones, and some rows have none.

CDR3 protein: CASSVGLAVPGANVLTF
CDR3 DNA: TGTGCCAGCAGCGTTGGGCTAGCGGTCCCTGGGGCCAACGTCCTGACTTTC
D gene: TRBD2
J gene: TRBJ2-6
clone size: -
V gene: TRBV9

CDR3 protein: CASSEDRGETQYF
CDR3 DNA: TGTGCCAGCAGCGAGGACAGGGGAGAGACCCAGTACTTC
D gene: TRBD1
J gene: TRBJ2-5
clone size: few
V gene: TRBV6-1

CDR3 protein: CASRGTDLNSPLHF
CDR3 DNA: TGTGCCAGCAGGGGGACAGATCTTAATTCACCCCTCCACTTT
D gene: TRBD1
J gene: TRBJ1-6
clone size: -
V gene: TRBV6-5

CDR3 protein: CASSARRHSGTGEKTQYF
CDR3 DNA: TGTGCCAGCAGCGCCCGCCGCCATAGCGGGACGGGGGAAAAGACCCAGTACTTC
D gene: TRBD2
J gene: TRBJ2-5
clone size: -
V gene: TRBV7-2

CDR3 protein: CASSTDGLAGVDTQYF
CDR3 DNA: TGCGCCAGCAGCACAGACGGACTAGCGGGAGTTGATACGCAGTATTTT
D gene: TRBD2
J gene: TRBJ2-3
clone size: -
V gene: TRBV5-1

CDR3 protein: CASSLVSGGAGEQYF
CDR3 DNA: TGTGCCAGCAGCTTAGTTAGCGGGGGGGCCGGCGAGCAGTACTTC
D gene: TRBD2
J gene: TRBJ2-7
clone size: -
V gene: TRBV7-6

CDR3 protein: CASSWGTGSGNTIYF
CDR3 DNA: TGTGCCAGCAGCTGGGGGACAGGCTCTGGAAACACCATATATTTT
D gene: TRBD1
J gene: TRBJ1-3
clone size: few
V gene: TRBV5-6

CDR3 protein: CASSQRTGGYEQYF
CDR3 DNA: TGTGCCAGCAGCCAAAGGACAGGGGGGTACGAGCAGTACTTC
D gene: TRBD1
J gene: TRBJ2-7
clone size: -
V gene: TRBV7-2

CDR3 protein: CASSERETQYF
CDR3 DNA: TGTGCCAGCAGTGAGAGAGAAACCCAGTACTTC
D gene: -
J gene: TRBJ2-5
clone size: -
V gene: TRBV2

CDR3 protein: CASSWDSYEQYF
CDR3 DNA: TGCGCCAGCAGCTGGGACAGCTACGAGCAGTACTTC
D gene: TRBD1
J gene: TRBJ2-7
clone size: -
V gene: TRBV5-1

CDR3 protein: CASSPRTGSTDTQYF
CDR3 DNA: TGTGCCAGCAGCCCAAGGACAGGTTCCACAGATACGCAGTATTTT
D gene: TRBD1
J gene: TRBJ2-3
clone size: -
V gene: TRBV7-3

CDR3 protein: CASSYGENTEAFF
CDR3 DNA: TGTGCCAGCAGTTACGGAGAGAACACTGAAGCTTTCTTT
D gene: -
J gene: TRBJ1-1
clone size: many
V gene: TRBV6-6

CDR3 protein: CASSQAGNQPQHF
CDR3 DNA: TGCGCCAGCAGCCAAGCAGGCAATCAGCCCCAGCATTTT
D gene: -
J gene: TRBJ1-5
clone size: -
V gene: TRBV4-3

CDR3 protein: CASSPQERGTDTQYF
CDR3 DNA: TGTGCCAGCAGTCCCCAGGAGCGGGGCACAGATACGCAGTATTTT
D gene: -
J gene: TRBJ2-3
clone size: -
V gene: TRBV28

CDR3 protein: CASSPGSTGVGKLFF
CDR3 DNA: TGTGCCAGCAGCCCTGGTAGTACAGGGGTAGGAAAACTGTTTTTT
D gene: TRBD1
J gene: TRBJ1-4
clone size: -
V gene: TRBV28

CDR3 protein: CASKWEGAVQPQHF
CDR3 DNA: TGTGCCAGCAAATGGGAAGGGGCCGTACAGCCCCAGCATTTT
D gene: -
J gene: TRBJ1-5
clone size: -
V gene: TRBV2

CDR3 protein: CASSQDRQGAQDYGYTF
CDR3 DNA: TGCGCCAGCAGCCAAGATCGACAGGGGGCGCAGGACTATGGCTACACCTTC
D gene: TRBD1
J gene: TRBJ1-2
clone size: many
V gene: TRBV4-1

CDR3 protein: CASSVGRGVAEAFF
CDR3 DNA: TGTGCCAGCAGTGTCGGCAGGGGGGTAGCTGAAGCTTTCTTT
D gene: TRBD1
J gene: TRBJ1-1
clone size: -
V gene: TRBV2

CDR3 protein: CASSLGDRSYGYTF
CDR3 DNA: TGTGCCAGCAGCTTAGGGGACAGGAGCTATGGCTACACCTTC
D gene: TRBD1
J gene: TRBJ1-2
clone size: -
V gene: TRBV7-2

CDR3 protein: CASSPGGVIIYEQYF
CDR3 DNA: TGTGCCAGCAGCCCCGGGGGGGTTATAATCTACGAGCAGTACTTC
D gene: TRBD2
J gene: TRBJ2-7
clone size: -
V gene: TRBV11-2

CDR3 protein: CASSLGRLAGGSNEQFF
CDR3 DNA: TGCGCCAGCAGCTTGGGACGACTAGCGGGAGGTTCCAATGAGCAGTTCTTC
D gene: TRBD2
J gene: TRBJ2-1
clone size: once
V gene: TRBV5-1

CDR3 protein: CASSQDGSGQETQYF
CDR3 DNA: TGCGCCAGCAGCCAAGATGGTTCAGGACAAGAGACCCAGTACTTC
D gene: -
J gene: TRBJ2-5
clone size: -
V gene: TRBV4-1

CDR3 protein: CSVRLNNEKLFF
CDR3 DNA: TGCAGCGTTCGACTGAATAATGAAAAACTGTTTTTT
D gene: -
J gene: TRBJ1-4
clone size: -
V gene: TRBV29-1

CDR3 protein: CASSPGTSGGPQETQYF
CDR3 DNA: TGCGCCAGCAGCCCCGGGACTAGCGGGGGCCCACAAGAGACCCAGTACTTC
D gene: TRBD2
J gene: TRBJ2-5
clone size: -
V gene: TRBV5-1

CDR3 protein: CAWDRGGWNEQFF
CDR3 DNA: TGTGCCTGGGACAGGGGAGGTTGGAATGAGCAGTTCTTC
D gene: TRBD1
J gene: TRBJ2-1
clone size: -
V gene: TRBV30

CDR3 protein: CASSLSTSPEQFF
CDR3 DNA: TGTGCCAGCAGCTTGTCGACTAGCCCTGAGCAGTTCTTC
D gene: TRBD2
J gene: TRBJ2-1
clone size: -
V gene: TRBV7-9

CDR3 protein: CASSLTRKTQYF
CDR3 DNA: TGTGCCAGCAGCTTAACCAGGAAGACCCAGTACTTC
D gene: -
J gene: TRBJ2-5
clone size: -
V gene: TRBV11-1

CDR3 protein: CASSRALNYGYTF
CDR3 DNA: TGTGCCAGCAGCAGGGCCCTAAACTATGGCTACACCTTC
D gene: -
J gene: TRBJ1-2
clone size: -
V gene: TRBV6-5

CDR3 protein: CASSDGHPYEQYF
CDR3 DNA: TGTGCCAGCAGTGATGGACACCCCTACGAGCAGTACTTC
D gene: -
J gene: TRBJ2-7
clone size: -
V gene: TRBV6-4

CDR3 protein: CASSDYGRAYEQYF
CDR3 DNA: TGTGCCAGCAGCGATTATGGGAGAGCCTACGAGCAGTACTTC
D gene: -
J gene: TRBJ2-7
clone size: -
V gene: TRBV25-1

CDR3 protein: CASSQTPGNQPQHF
CDR3 DNA: TGCGCCAGCAGCCAAACCCCCGGGAATCAGCCCCAGCATTTT
D gene: -
J gene: TRBJ1-5
clone size: -
V gene: TRBV4-1

CDR3 protein: CASSGQPGRFEQYF
CDR3 DNA: TGTGCCAGCAGTGGACAGCCGGGTCGCTTCGAGCAGTACTTC
D gene: -
J gene: TRBJ2-7
clone size: -
V gene: TRBV6-1

CDR3 protein: CASSIAGFGWNTEAFF
CDR3 DNA: TGTGCCAGTAGTATAGCAGGGTTTGGGTGGAACACTGAAGCTTTCTTT
D gene: -
J gene: TRBJ1-1
clone size: -
V gene: TRBV19

CDR3 protein: CASSVSGGTDTQYF
CDR3 DNA: TGTGCCAGCAGCGTAAGCGGGGGCACAGATACGCAGTATTTT
D gene: TRBD2
J gene: TRBJ2-3
clone size: -
V gene: TRBV9

CDR3 protein: CASSPAGRAPYEQYF
CDR3 DNA: TGTGCCAGCAGCCCGGCTGGGCGGGCGCCCTACGAGCAGTACTTC
D gene: -
J gene: TRBJ2-7
clone size: -
V gene: TRBV7-2

CDR3 protein: CAWLNTEAFF
CDR3 DNA: TGTGCCTGGCTTAACACTGAAGCTTTCTTT
D gene: -
J gene: TRBJ1-1
clone size: few
V gene: TRBV30

CDR3 protein: CASSLLGRLGDEQYF
CDR3 DNA: TGTGCCAGCAGCTTATTGGGTCGATTGGGAGACGAGCAGTACTTC
D gene: -
J gene: TRBJ2-7
clone size: -
V gene: TRBV13

CDR3 protein: CASSDSTGRKTQYF
CDR3 DNA: TGTGCCAGTAGCGATTCGACAGGCAGGAAGACCCAGTACTTC
D gene: -
J gene: TRBJ2-5
clone size: -
V gene: TRBV19

CDR3 protein: CASSPNQGAHTEAFF
CDR3 DNA: TGTGCCAGCTCACCAAATCAGGGGGCCCACACTGAAGCTTTCTTT
D gene: TRBD1
J gene: TRBJ1-1
clone size: few
V gene: TRBV18

CDR3 protein: CATSRAWARVGGYTF
CDR3 DNA: TGTGCCACCAGCAGAGCTTGGGCCAGGGTGGGCGGCTACACCTTC
D gene: -
J gene: TRBJ1-2
clone size: -
V gene: TRBV15

CDR3 protein: CASSPRQRLYYGYTF
CDR3 DNA: TGTGCCAGCAGCCCCCGACAGCGCCTCTACTATGGCTACACCTTC
D gene: -
J gene: TRBJ1-2
clone size: -
V gene: TRBV5-6

CDR3 protein: CASSLGGGPYGYTF
CDR3 DNA: TGTGCCAGCAGCTTAGGAGGCGGCCCTTATGGCTACACCTTC
D gene: -
J gene: TRBJ1-2
clone size: -
V gene: TRBV7-2

CDR3 protein: CATSRDRQGWDGYTF
CDR3 DNA: TGTGCCACCAGCAGAGACCGCCAGGGATGGGATGGCTACACCTTC
D gene: -
J gene: TRBJ1-2
clone size: -
V gene: TRBV15

CDR3 protein: CASSARTGGWTEAFF
CDR3 DNA: TGTGCCAGCAGCGCGCGGACAGGGGGATGGACTGAAGCTTTCTTT
D gene: TRBD1
J gene: TRBJ1-1
clone size: -
V gene: TRBV6-5

CDR3 protein: CASSVVQGGTGELFF
CDR3 DNA: TGTGCCAGCAGCGTAGTACAGGGTGGAACCGGGGAGCTGTTTTTT
D gene: -
J gene: TRBJ2-2
clone size: once
V gene: TRBV9

CDR3 protein: CASRVQGENTEAFF
CDR3 DNA: TGTGCCAGCAGGGTACAGGGGGAGAACACTGAAGCTTTCTTT
D gene: TRBD1
J gene: TRBJ1-1
clone size: few
V gene: TRBV27

CDR3 protein: CASSPFTGEGYTF
CDR3 DNA: TGTGCCAGCTCACCGTTCACAGGGGAGGGCTACACCTTC
D gene: TRBD1
J gene: TRBJ1-2
clone size: once
V gene: TRBV18

CDR3 protein: CASSRLGAGALNTEAFF
CDR3 DNA: TGTGCCAGCAGCCGGTTAGGTGCTGGGGCGTTGAACACTGAAGCTTTCTTT
D gene: -
J gene: TRBJ1-1
clone size: -
V gene: TRBV7-2

CDR3 protein: CASSHSASGRIIRNEQFF
CDR3 DNA: TGTGCCAGCAGCCATTCAGCTAGCGGGAGGATTATAAGGAATGAGCAGTTCTTC
D gene: TRBD2
J gene: TRBJ2-1
clone size: once
V gene: TRBV11-2

CDR3 protein: CASGTNTDTQYF
CDR3 DNA: TGTGCCAGTGGCACCAACACAGATACGCAGTATTTT
D gene: -
J gene: TRBJ2-3
clone size: -
V gene: TRBV19

CDR3 protein: CASSHRIDTQYF
CDR3 DNA: TGTGCCAGCAGCCACAGAATAGATACGCAGTATTTT
D gene: -
J gene: TRBJ2-3
clone size: -
V gene: TRBV11-3

CDR3 protein: CASSQVAQGTPSYEQYF
CDR3 DNA: TGCGCCAGCAGCCAAGTGGCCCAGGGGACACCCTCCTACGAGCAGTACTTC
D gene: -
J gene: TRBJ2-7
clone size: -
V gene: TRBV4-1

CDR3 protein: CASSLASGGIYNEQFF
CDR3 DNA: TGCGCCAGCAGCCTGGCTAGCGGGGGGATATACAATGAGCAGTTCTTC
D gene: TRBD2
J gene: TRBJ2-1
clone size: -
V gene: TRBV5-1

CDR3 protein: CASSLEMAGRGTQYF
CDR3 DNA: TGTGCCAGCAGCTTAGAAATGGCCGGGAGGGGGACGCAGTATTTT
D gene: TRBD2
J gene: TRBJ2-3
clone size: once
V gene: TRBV7-2

CDR3 protein: CAISDRVFGNSPLHF
CDR3 DNA: TGTGCCATCAGTGACAGGGTTTTCGGTAATTCACCCCTCCACTTT
D gene: -
J gene: TRBJ1-6
clone size: -
V gene: TRBV10-3